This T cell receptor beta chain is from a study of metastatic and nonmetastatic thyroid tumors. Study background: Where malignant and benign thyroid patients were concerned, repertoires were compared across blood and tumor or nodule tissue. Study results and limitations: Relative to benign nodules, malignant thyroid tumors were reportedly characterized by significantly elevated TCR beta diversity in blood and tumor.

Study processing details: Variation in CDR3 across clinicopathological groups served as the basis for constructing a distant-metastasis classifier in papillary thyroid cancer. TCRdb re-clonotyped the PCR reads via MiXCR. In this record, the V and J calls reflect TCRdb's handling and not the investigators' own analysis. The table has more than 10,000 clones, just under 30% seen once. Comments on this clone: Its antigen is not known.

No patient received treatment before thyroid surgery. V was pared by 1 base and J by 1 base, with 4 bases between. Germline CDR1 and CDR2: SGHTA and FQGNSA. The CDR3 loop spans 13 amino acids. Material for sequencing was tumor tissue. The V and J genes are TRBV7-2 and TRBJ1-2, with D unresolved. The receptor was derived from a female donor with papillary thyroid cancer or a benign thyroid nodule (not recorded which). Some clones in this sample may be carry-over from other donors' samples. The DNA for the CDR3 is TGTGCCAGCAGCTTAGGGTTTAACTATGGCTACACCTTC. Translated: CASSLGFNYGYTF.